The present T cell receptor (beta chain) was sequenced within a study of cytomegalovirus exposure and HLA in healthy donors. Primers for the PCR totalled 60 Vbeta and 13 Jbeta. This table comes from immunoSEQ multiplex PCR, and its TCRdb copy is limited to in-frame clones, with some not included. This sample carries 90,000 to 150,000 clones, around 70% of them seen once, and the ten largest clones take less than 4.5%. This clone has more than one count but fewer than ten. Participants comprised healthy donors of bone marrow. Trimming took off 3 bases at V and 6 bases at J, with 17 bases between the two ends. CDR3 length: 15 residues. CDR1 is LNHDA and CDR2 is SQIVND in the germline V gene (reference sequence).

The chain joins TRBV19 to TRBJ1-1; TRBD1 is a possible D gene (5 bases). The sequencing input was PBMCs. The TCR comes from a woman aged 40 to 55 in good health and CMV-seronegative. The CDR3 DNA reads as TGTGCCAGTAGTATCCGGACACCAGGTATGGCTGAAGCTTTCTTT. It specifies CASSIRTPGMAEAFF.